This T cell receptor (beta chain) emerged from a study of molecular identifiers for immune sequencing clone quantification. One entry per CDR3 protein results from TCRdb running MiXCR on the PCR reads. Of about 630,000 distinct CDR3 sequences listed, roughly 27% are singletons. This CDR3 has 15 amino acids. The germline V gene has CDR1 MGHRA and CDR2 YSYEKL. With V trimmed by 1 base and J by 3 bases, 6 bases remained unmatched. This receptor was identified in a human donor in good health. Some libraries in this study had Jurkat cell RNA spiked in. The sample taken for sequencing was naive CD8+ T cells from blood, with Jurkat cell RNA spiked in. As for subset: FACS-sorted CD8+CD4-CCR7+CD45RA+ naive T cells. This sequence joins TRBV4-1 and TRBJ2-7; 7 bases line up with TRBD1. The CDR3 spells CASSQGRDSYYEQYF. CDR3 nucleotide sequence: TGCGCCAGCAGCCAAGGCCGGGACAGCTACTACGAGCAGTACTTC.